These 3 T cell receptor beta chains came from one sample sequenced in a study of blood T cell repertoires in COVID-19. TCRdb keeps only in-frame clones here, not all; method: immunoSEQ multiplex PCR. In the table there are approximately 200,000 clones, 85% of which are singletons. Sequenced sample: PBMCs or T cells enriched from blood (not recorded which). These receptors originate from a man between 35 and 55 years old who had recovered from COVID-19.

CDR3 DNA: TGTGCCAGCAGCTCAACTCTAGCGGGCAAAAACATTCAGTACTTC. The encoded protein is CASSSTLAGKNIQYF. The chain combines TRBV13 with TRBJ2-4; 8 nucleotides line up with TRBD2. CDR3 length equals 15 residues. V lost 4 bases and J lost 3; bases outside the gene matches: 5. In germline, CDR1 is PRHDT, CDR2 FYEKMQ (reference sequence).

This chain links TRBV5-5 with TRBJ2-7; 10 bases are a match to TRBD1. From germline, CDR1 is SGHKS and CDR2 YYEKEE (reference sequence). The V and J ends lost 1 base and 5 bases, in that order; junction bases with no gene match: 15. The CDR3 runs to 18 residues. This chain's CDR3 is CASSLFGGTGDLANEQYF. Written as DNA, the CDR3 is TGTGCCAGCAGCTTGTTTGGTGGGACAGGGGATCTGGCGAACGAGCAGTACTTC.

V and J are TRBV9 and TRBJ2-7; tentatively, D is TRBD2 (5 bases). CDR3 size: 16 residues. Between the trimmed V and J ends, which lost 0 bases and 2 bases, there was a span of 15 bases. Germline values: CDR1 SGDLS, CDR2 YYNGEE. CDR3 bases: TGTGCCAGCAGCGTAGGCCGCCAAGCGGATGCCTACGAGCAGTACTTC. This translates into CASSVGRQADAYEQYF.